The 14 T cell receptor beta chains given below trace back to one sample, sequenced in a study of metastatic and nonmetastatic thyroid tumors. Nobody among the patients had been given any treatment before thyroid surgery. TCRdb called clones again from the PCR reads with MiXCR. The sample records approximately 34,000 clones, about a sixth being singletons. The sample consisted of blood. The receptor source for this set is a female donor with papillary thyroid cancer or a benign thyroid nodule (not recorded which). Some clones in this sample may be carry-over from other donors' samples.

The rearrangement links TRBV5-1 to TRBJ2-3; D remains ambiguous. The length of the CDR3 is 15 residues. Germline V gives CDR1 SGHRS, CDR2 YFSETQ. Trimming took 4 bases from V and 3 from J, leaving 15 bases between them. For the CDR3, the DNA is TGCGCCAGCAGCACGCAAACTGGGCGTACAGATACGCAGTATTTT. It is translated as CASSTQTGRTDTQYF. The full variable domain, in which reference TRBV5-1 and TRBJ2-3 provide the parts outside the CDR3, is KAGVTQTPRYLIKTRGQQVTLSCSPISGHRSVSWYQQTPGQGLQFLFEYFSETQRNKGNFPGRFSGRQFSNSRSEMNVSTLELGDSALYLCASSTQTGRTDTQYFGPGTRLTVL.

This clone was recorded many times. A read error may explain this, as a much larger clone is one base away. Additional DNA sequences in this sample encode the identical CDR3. DNA for the CDR3: TGTGCCAGCAGTTACTCGGGGTGGGAGACCCAGTACTTC. This gives the protein CASSYSGWETQYF. The gene calls are TRBV6-5 and TRBJ2-5; D remains unclear. The V end lost 0 bases, the J end lost 5 bases, and 7 bases lay between the germline ends. The CDR3 runs to 13 residues. Germline V gene sequence: CDR1 MNHEY, CDR2 SVGAGI.

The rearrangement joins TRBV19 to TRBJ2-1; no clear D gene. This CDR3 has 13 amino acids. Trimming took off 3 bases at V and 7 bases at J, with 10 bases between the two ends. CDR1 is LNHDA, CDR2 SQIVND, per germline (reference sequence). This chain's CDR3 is CASSIDLGNEQFF. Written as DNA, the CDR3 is TGTGCCAGTAGTATTGATTTGGGGAATGAGCAGTTCTTC.

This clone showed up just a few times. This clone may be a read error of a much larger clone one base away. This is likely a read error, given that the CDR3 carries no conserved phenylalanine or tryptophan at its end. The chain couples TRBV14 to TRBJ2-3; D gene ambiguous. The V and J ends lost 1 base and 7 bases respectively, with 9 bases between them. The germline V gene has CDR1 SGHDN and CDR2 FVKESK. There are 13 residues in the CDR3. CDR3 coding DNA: TGTGCCAGCAGCCAAGGCCTGATTAATACGCAGTATCTT. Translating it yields CASSQGLINTQYL.

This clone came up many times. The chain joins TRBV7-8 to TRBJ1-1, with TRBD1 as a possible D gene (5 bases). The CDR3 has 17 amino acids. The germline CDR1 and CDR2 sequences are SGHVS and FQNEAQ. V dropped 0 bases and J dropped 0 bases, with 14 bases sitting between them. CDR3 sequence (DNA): TGTGCCAGCAGCTTAGCGGCAGGGATTTTAATGAACACTGAAGCTTTCTTT. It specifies CASSLAAGILMNTEAFF.

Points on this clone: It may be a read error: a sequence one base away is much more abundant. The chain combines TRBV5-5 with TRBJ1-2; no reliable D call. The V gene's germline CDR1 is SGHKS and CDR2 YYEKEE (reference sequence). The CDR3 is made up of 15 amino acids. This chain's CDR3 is CANSFSRVANYGYTF. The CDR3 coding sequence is TGTGCCAACAGCTTTTCACGGGTAGCTAACTATGGCTACACCTTC.

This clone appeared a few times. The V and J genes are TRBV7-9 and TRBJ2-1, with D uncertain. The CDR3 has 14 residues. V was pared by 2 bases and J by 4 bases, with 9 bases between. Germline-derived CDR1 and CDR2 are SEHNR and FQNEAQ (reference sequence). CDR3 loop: CASSLLQEYNEQFF. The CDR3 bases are TGTGCCAGCAGCTTACTTCAGGAATACAATGAGCAGTTCTTC.

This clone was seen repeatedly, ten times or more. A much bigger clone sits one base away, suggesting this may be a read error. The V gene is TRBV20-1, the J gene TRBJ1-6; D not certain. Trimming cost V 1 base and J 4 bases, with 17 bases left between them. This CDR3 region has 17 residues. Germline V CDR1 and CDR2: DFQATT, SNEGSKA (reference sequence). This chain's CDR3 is CSARGAGGHIYNSPLHF. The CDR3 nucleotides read TGCAGTGCTAGAGGTGCTGGCGGGCACATTTATAATTCACCCCTCCACTTT.

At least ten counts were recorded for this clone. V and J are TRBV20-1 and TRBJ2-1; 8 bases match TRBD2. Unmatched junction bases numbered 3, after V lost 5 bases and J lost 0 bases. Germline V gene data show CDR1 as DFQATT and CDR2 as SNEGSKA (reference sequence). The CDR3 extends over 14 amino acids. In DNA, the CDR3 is TGCAGTGCTGGTAGCGGGAACTCCTACAATGAGCAGTTCTTC. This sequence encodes CSAGSGNSYNEQFF.

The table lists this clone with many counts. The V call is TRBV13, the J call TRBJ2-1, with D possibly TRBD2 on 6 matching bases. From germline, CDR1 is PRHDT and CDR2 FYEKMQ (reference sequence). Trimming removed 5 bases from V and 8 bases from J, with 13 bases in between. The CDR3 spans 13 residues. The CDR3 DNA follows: TGTGCCAGCAGCCCGGCGGGACCCTATGAGCAGTTCTTC. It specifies CASSPAGPYEQFF.

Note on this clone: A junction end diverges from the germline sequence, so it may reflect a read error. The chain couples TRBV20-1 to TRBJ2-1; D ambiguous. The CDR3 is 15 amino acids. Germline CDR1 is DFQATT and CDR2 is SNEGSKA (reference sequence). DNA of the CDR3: TGCAGTGCTAGGGATTGGGCGAGCTCCTACAATGATCAGCTCTTC. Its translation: CSARDWASSYNDQLF.

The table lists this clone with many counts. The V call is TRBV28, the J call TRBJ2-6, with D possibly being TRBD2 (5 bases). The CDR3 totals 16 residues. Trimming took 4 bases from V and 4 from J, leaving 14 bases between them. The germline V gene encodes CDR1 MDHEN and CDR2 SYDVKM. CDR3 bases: TGTGCCAGCAGTTCCATAAACTCGGGAGGGGCCAACGTCCTGACTTTC. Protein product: CASSSINSGGANVLTF.

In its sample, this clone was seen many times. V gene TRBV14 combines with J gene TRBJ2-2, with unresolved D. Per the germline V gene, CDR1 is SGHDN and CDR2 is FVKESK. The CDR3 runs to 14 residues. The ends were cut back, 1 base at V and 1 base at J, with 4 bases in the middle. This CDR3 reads CASSQGQNTGELFF. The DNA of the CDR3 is TGTGCCAGCAGCCAAGGACAGAACACCGGGGAGCTGTTTTTT.

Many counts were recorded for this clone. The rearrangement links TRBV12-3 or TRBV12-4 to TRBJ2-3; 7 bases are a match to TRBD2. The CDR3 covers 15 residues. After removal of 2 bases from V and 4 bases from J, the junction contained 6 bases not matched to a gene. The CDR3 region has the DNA TGTGCCAGCAGTTTATCGGGAGGTTTAGCAGATACGCAGTATTTT. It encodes CASSLSGGLADTQYF.